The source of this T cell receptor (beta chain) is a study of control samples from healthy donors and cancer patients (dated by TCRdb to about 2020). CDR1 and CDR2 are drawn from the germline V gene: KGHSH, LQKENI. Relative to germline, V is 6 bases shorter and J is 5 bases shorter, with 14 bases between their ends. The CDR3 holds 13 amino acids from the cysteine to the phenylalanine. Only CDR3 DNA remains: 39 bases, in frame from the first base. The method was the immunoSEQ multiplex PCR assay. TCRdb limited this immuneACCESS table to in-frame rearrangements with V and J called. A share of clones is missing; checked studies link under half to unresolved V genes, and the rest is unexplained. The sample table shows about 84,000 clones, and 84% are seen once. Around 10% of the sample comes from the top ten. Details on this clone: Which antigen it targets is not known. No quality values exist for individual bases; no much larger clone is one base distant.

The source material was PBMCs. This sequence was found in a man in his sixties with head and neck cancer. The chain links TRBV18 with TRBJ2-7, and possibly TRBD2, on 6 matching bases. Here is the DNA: TGTGCCAGCTCGCCATCGACTAGTAACGAGCAGTACTTC. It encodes CASSPSTSNEQYF.